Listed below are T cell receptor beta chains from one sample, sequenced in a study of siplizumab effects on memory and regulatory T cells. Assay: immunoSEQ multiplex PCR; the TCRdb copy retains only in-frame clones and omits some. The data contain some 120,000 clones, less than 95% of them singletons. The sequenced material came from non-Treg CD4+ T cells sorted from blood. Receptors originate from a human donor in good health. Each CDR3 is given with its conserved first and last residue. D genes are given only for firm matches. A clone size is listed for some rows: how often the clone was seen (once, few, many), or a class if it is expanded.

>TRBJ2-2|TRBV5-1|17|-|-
TGCGCCAGCAGCTTAGCCGGGGTGGGGGCGAACACCGGGGAGCTGTTTTTT
CASSLAGVGANTGELFF
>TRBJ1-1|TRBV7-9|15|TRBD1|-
TGTGCCAGCAGCTCCCTCAGGACAGGGTACACTGAAGCTTTCTTT
CASSSLRTGYTEAFF
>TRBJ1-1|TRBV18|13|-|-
TGTGCCAGCTCACCACCCGGACGGGCCGAAGCTTTCTTT
CASSPPGRAEAFF
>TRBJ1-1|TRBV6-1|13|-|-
TGTGCCAGCAGTGAAGCGCGGAGGGTTGAAGCTTTCTTT
CASSEARRVEAFF
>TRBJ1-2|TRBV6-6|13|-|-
TGTGCCGCCCGCTGGTTAGCTAACTATGGCTACACCTTC
CAARWLANYGYTF
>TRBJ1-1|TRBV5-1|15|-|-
TGCGCCAGCAGCTTGGAGTCCAGGGAAATGGGTGGTGCTTTCTTT
CASSLESREMGGAFF
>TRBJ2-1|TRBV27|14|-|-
TGTGCCAGCCTCGGGTCCTCCCCCTACAATGAGCAGTTCTTC
CASLGSSPYNEQFF
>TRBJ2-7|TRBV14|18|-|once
TGTGCCAGCAGCCGCGTAAACTTGAGGACTGTAATTCCTTCCGAGCAGTACTTC
CASSRVNLRTVIPSEQYF
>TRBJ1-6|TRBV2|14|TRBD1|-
TGTGCCAGCAAGCAAGACAGGGGCGAATCACCCCTCCACTTT
CASKQDRGESPLHF
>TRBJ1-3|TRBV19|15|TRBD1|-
TGTGCCAGTACCCAGCGGGGACAGGGGGGAAACACCATATATTTT
CASTQRGQGGNTIYF
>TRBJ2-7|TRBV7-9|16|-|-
TGTGCCAGCAGCTCCCAGGGGCCAAGACTTTACTACGAGCAGTACTTC
CASSSQGPRLYYEQYF
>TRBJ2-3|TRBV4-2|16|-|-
TGTGCCAGCAGCCAAGGTGGGGGGGCTAGCACAGATACGCAGTATTTT
CASSQGGGASTDTQYF
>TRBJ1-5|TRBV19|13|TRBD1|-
TGTGCCAGTAGTCGACAGGGTGGTCAGCCCCAGCATTTT
CASSRQGGQPQHF
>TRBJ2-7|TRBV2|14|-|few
TGTGCCAGCGTACTGCAGGCGAAAGGGGGCGAGCAGTACTTC
CASVLQAKGGEQYF
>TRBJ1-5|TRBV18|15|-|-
TGTGCCAGCTCACCGGGCCAGGCTGTGGATCAGCCCCAGCATTTT
CASSPGQAVDQPQHF
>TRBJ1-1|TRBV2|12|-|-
TGTGCCAGCGGGGGGCTTTACACTGAAGCTTTCTTT
CASGGLYTEAFF
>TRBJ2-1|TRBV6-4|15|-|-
TGTGCCAGCAGATATAGGGCGGACTCCTACAATGAGCAGTTCTTC
CASRYRADSYNEQFF
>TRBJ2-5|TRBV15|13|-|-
TGTGCCACCAGCAGAGACAGGGGAGAGACCCAGTACTTC
CATSRDRGETQYF
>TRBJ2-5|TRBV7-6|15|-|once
TGTGCCAGCAGCGGGGGACTGGGGAACCAAGAGACCCAGTACTTC
CASSGGLGNQETQYF
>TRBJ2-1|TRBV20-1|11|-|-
TGCAGTGCTAGTTCGCTCCCTAAGCAGTTCTTC
CSASSLPKQFF
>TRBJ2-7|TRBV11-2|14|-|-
TGTGCCAGCAGCTCGGGACGCAAAGCCTACGAGCAGTACTTC
CASSSGRKAYEQYF
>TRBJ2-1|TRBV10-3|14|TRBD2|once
TGTGCCATCAAAGGCGGGAGCTCCTACAATGAGCAGTTCTTC
CAIKGGSSYNEQFF
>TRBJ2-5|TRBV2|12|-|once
TGTGCCAGCACGAGGGCCCGAGAGACCCAGTACTTC
CASTRARETQYF
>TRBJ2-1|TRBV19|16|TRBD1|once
TGTGCCAGTAGTAGTTGGGGACAGCGCCCCGACAATGAGCAGTTCTTC
CASSSWGQRPDNEQFF
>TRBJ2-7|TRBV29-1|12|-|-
TGCAGCGTTGGAGAGTACGGCTACGAGCAGTACTTC
CSVGEYGYEQYF
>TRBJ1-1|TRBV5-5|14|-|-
TGTGCCAGCAGCTTGAAAGGACAGAACACTGAAGCTTTCTTT
CASSLKGQNTEAFF
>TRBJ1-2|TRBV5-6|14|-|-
TGTGCCAGCAGCCCGGACAGCACTAACTATGGCTACACCTTC
CASSPDSTNYGYTF
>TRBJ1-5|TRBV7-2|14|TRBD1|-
TGTGCCAGCAGCTTTCTGGAGGGGGCAGGGCCCCAGCATTTT
CASSFLEGAGPQHF
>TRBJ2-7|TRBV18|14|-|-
TGTGCCAGCTCACCCCTTGGCAGGGACTACGAGCAGTACTTC
CASSPLGRDYEQYF
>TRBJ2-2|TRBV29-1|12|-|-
TGCAGCGTAGAATGGGGCACCGGGGAGCTGTTTTTT
CSVEWGTGELFF
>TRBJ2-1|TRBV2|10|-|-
TGTGCCAGCAGTGAAGCGCAAAAGGTCTTC
CASSEAQKVF
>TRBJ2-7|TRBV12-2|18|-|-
TGTGCAAGTCGCTTAGTGACTTGGGAGGACAGCGCATCCTACGAGCAGTACTTC
CASRLVTWEDSASYEQYF
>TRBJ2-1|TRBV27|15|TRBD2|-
TGTGCCAGCAGTCAGACTAGCGGGGGGTACAATGAGCAGTTCTTC
CASSQTSGGYNEQFF
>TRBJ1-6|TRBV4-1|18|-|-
TGCGCCAGCAGCCGAAACCTACAGGGAGTAACCTATAATTCACCCCTCCACTTT
CASSRNLQGVTYNSPLHF
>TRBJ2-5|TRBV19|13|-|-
TGTGCCAGTAGTACGTCGACTGAAGAGACCCAGTACTTC
CASSTSTEETQYF
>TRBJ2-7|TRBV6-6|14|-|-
TGTGCCAGCAGTTACGCCGGGGACTCCTACGAGCAGTACTTC
CASSYAGDSYEQYF
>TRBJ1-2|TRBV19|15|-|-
TGTGCCAGTAGTATAGGGGGGACGGCCAACTATGGCTACACCTTC
CASSIGGTANYGYTF
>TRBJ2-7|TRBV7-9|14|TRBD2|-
TGTGCCAGCAGTTTTAGCGGGAGTAACTACGAGCAGTACTTC
CASSFSGSNYEQYF
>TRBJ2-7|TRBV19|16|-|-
TGTGCCAGTAGTACAATCACTACGAGTAGTGCCTACGAGCAGTACTTC
CASSTITTSSAYEQYF
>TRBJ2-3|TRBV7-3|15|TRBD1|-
TGTGCCAGCAGCTCAACAGGGGTTATCACAGATACGCAGTATTTT
CASSSTGVITDTQYF
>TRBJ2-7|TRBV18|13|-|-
TGTGCCAGCTCACCAACGGGCGACTACGAGCAGTACTTC
CASSPTGDYEQYF
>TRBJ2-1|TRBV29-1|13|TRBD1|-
TGCAGCGTGGCAGTGACAGGGAACAATGAGCAGTTCTTC
CSVAVTGNNEQFF
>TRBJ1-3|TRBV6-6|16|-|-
TGTGCCAGCAGCGTACAGGGAACAGCACCTGGAAACACCATATATTTT
CASSVQGTAPGNTIYF
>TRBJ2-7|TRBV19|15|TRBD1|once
TGTGCCAGTAGTACCTCCGGGACAGGGATGGGGGAGCAGTACTTC
CASSTSGTGMGEQYF
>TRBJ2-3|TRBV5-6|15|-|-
TGTGCCAGCAGCTTGTTATCTGGGGACACGGATACGCAGTATTTT
CASSLLSGDTDTQYF
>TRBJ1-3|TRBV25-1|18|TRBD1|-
TGTGCCAGCAGCACTACTGCCGGGACAGCGGACTCTGGAAACACCATATATTTT
CASSTTAGTADSGNTIYF
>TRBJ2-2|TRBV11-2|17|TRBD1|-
TGTGCCAGCAGCTCCGTCGGCGGGACAGGTTACACCGGGGAGCTGTTTTTT
CASSSVGGTGYTGELFF
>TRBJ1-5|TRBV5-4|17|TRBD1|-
TGTGCCAGCAGCCCGGGACAGCTATTCGATAGCAATCAGCCCCAGCATTTT
CASSPGQLFDSNQPQHF
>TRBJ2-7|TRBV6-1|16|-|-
TGTGCCAGCAGTGAAGCGAGGACGAGCAATCCCCGCGAGCAGTACTTC
CASSEARTSNPREQYF
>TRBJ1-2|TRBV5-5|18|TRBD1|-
TGTGCCAGCAGCTTGGGGTGGGACAGCCGTTTAAATACCTATGGCTACACCTTC
CASSLGWDSRLNTYGYTF
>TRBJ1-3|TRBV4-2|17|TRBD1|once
TGTGCCAGCAGCCAAGAAGGGGGCCGGAGCTCTGGAAACACCATATATTTT
CASSQEGGRSSGNTIYF
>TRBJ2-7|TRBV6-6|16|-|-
TGTGCCAGCAGTTACTCAACCTCGTTGACCCAATACGAGCAGTACTTC
CASSYSTSLTQYEQYF
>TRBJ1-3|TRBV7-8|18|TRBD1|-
TGTGCCAGCAGCTTAGGTGACAGGGGGATACGGGCTGGAAACACCATATATTTT
CASSLGDRGIRAGNTIYF